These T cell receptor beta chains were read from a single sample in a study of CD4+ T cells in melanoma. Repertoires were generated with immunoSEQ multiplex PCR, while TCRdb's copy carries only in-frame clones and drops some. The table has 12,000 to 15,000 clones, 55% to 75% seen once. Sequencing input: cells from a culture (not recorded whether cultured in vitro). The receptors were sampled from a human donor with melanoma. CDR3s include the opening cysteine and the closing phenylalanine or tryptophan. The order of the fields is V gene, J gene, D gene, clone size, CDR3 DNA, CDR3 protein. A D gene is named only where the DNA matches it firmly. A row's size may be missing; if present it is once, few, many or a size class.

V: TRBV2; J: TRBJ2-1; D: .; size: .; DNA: TGTGCCAGCCGCTTAAGCAATCCCAGGAATGAGCAGTTCTTC; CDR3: CASRLSNPRNEQFF
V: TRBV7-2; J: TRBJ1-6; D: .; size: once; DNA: TGTGCCAGCAGCCCGATAAATTCACCCCTCCACTTT; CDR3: CASSPINSPLHF
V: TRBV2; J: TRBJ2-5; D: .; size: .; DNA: TGTGCCAGCAGCAGGGAGGGGGTTATGAAGACCCAGTACTTC; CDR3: CASSREGVMKTQYF
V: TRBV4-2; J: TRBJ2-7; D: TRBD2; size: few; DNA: TGTGCCAGCAGCCAAGAGAAGCGGGGGGCTTTCTCCTACGAGCAGTACTTC; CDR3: CASSQEKRGAFSYEQYF
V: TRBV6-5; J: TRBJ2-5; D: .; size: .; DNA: TGTGCCAGCAGTTACCTATCAGGCCCAGGGAAGACCCAGTACTTC; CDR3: CASSYLSGPGKTQYF
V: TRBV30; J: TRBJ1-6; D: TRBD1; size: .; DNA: TGTGCCTGGAGTGGGACAGGGCTGGGGGGTTCACCCCTCCACTTT; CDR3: CAWSGTGLGGSPLHF
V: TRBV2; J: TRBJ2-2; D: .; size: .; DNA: TGTGCCAGCAGCAGTATGGGCGCGACGAACACCGGGGAGCTGTTTTTT; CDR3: CASSSMGATNTGELFF
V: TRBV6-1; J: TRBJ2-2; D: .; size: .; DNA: TGTGCCAGCAGTGAAGGGTCCGCGAACACCGGGGAGCTGTTTTTT; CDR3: CASSEGSANTGELFF
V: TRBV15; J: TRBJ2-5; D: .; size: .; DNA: TGTGCCACCAGCCCCCAAGGAGAGACCCAGTACTTC; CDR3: CATSPQGETQYF
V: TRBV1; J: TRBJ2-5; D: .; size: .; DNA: TGCACCAGCAGCTCTCAAGGGGTGGGGGGGGACAGAGAGACCCAGTACTTC; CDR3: CTSSSQGVGGDRETQYF
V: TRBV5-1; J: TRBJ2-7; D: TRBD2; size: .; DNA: TGCGCCAGCAGCTTGCGGGGGGCCTACGAGCAGTACTTC; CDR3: CASSLRGAYEQYF
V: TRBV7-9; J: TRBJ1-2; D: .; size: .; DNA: TGTGCCAGCAGCTTGGCTCGGAAAGGGAGGGAACGAGCTAACTATGGCTACACCTTC; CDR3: CASSLARKGRERANYGYTF
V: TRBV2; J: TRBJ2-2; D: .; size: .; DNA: TGTGCCAGCAGGCAACTAGCTGCCACCGGGGAGCTGTTTTTT; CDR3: CASRQLAATGELFF